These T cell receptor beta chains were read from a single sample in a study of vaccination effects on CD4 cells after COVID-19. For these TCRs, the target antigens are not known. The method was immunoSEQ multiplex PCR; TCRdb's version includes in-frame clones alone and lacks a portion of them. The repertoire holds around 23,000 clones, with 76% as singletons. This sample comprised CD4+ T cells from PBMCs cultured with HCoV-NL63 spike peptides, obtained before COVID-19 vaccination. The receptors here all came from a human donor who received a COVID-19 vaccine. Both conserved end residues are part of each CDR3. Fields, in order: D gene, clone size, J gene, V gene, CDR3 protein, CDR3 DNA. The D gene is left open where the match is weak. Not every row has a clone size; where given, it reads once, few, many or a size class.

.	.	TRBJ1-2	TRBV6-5	CASTKGIFDGYTF	TGTGCCAGCACTAAGGGAATTTTCGATGGCTACACCTTC
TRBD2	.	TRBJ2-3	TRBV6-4	CASSEAGEADTQYF	TGTGCCAGCAGTGAAGCGGGAGAGGCAGATACGCAGTATTTT
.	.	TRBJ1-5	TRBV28	CASSLGESNQPQHF	TGTGCCAGCAGTTTGGGAGAATCTAATCAGCCCCAGCATTTT
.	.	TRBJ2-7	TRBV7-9	CASSPDTYEQYF	TGTGCCAGCAGCCCAGACACCTACGAGCAGTACTTC
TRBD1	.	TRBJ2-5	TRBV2	CASGGTGGGETQYF	TGTGCCAGCGGCGGGACAGGGGGTGGAGAGACCCAGTACTTC
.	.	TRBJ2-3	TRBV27	CASSLPGVGTDTQYF	TGTGCCAGCAGTTTACCGGGAGTCGGCACAGATACGCAGTATTTT
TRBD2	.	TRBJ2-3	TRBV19	CASRQAGGPVDTQYF	TGTGCCAGTAGGCAAGCGGGGGGGCCAGTAGATACGCAGTATTTT
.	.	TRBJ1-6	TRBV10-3	CAISESNGDGSPLHF	TGTGCCATCAGTGAGTCGAATGGGGACGGTTCACCCCTCCACTTT
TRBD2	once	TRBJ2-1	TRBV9	CASSPGTRYNEQFF	TGTGCCAGCAGCCCCGGGACTAGGTACAATGAGCAGTTCTTC
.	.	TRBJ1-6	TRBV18	CASSPPNSPLHF	TGTGCCAGCTCACCACCGAATTCACCCCTCCACTTT
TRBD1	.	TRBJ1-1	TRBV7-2	CASSLVGTGVGEAFF	TGTGCCAGCAGCTTAGTGGGTACAGGGGTGGGTGAAGCTTTCTTT
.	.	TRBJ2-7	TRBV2	CASSARAGEEYF	TGTGCCAGCAGCGCAAGGGCCGGTGAGGAGTACTTC
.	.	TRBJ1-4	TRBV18	CASSRSTATNEKLFF	TGTGCCAGCTCACGGAGCACCGCAACTAATGAAAAACTGTTTTTT
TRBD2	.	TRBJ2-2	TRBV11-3	CASSPLAGAGTGELFF	TGTGCCAGCAGCCCCCTAGCGGGAGCGGGCACCGGGGAGCTGTTTTTT
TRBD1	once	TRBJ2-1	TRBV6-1	CASSEASMGQLYLDEQFF	TGTGCCAGCAGTGAAGCGTCTATGGGACAGCTTTATTTGGATGAGCAGTTCTTC
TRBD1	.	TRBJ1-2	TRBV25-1	CASSETGNYGYTF	TGTGCCAGCAGTGAGACAGGGAACTATGGCTACACCTTC
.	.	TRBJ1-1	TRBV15	CATSRITRDTEAFF	TGTGCCACCAGCCGAATCACAAGGGACACTGAAGCTTTCTTT
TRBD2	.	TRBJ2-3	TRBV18	CASSPLPGLAGTADTQYF	TGTGCCAGCTCACCACTCCCTGGACTAGCGGGAACAGCAGATACGCAGTATTTT
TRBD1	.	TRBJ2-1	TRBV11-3	CASSLDQGGSSSYNEQFF	TGTGCCAGCAGCTTAGATCAAGGGGGCTCTAGCTCCTACAATGAGCAGTTCTTC
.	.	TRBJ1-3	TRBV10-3	CAINPGSGNTIYF	TGTGCCATCAACCCGGGCTCTGGAAACACCATATATTTT
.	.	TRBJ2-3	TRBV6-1	CASSEAQGYPTDTQYF	TGTGCCAGCAGTGAAGCGCAAGGCTATCCCACAGATACGCAGTATTTT
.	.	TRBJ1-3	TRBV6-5	CASSYSADSSGNTIYF	TGTGCCAGCAGTTACTCAGCTGATAGCTCTGGAAACACCATATATTTT
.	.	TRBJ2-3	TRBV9	CASSVEGRGPTDTQYF	TGTGCCAGCAGCGTAGAGGGGAGGGGGCCCACAGATACGCAGTATTTT
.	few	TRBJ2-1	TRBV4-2	CASSQDVTGPNEQFF	TGTGCCAGCAGCCAAGATGTGACGGGACCTAATGAGCAGTTCTTC
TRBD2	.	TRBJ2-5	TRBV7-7	CASSLLAGGPETQYF	TGTGCCAGCAGCTTACTAGCGGGGGGGCCTGAGACCCAGTACTTC
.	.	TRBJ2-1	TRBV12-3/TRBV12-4	CASRLEVGRVFF	TGTGCCAGCAGGCTAGAGGTAGGCCGGGTGTTCTTC
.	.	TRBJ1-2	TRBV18	CASSPGGQANYGYTF	TGTGCCAGCTCACCGGGAGGGCAGGCCAACTATGGCTACACCTTC
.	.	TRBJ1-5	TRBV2	CASSGAGGNQPQHF	TGTGCCAGCAGTGGGGCAGGGGGCAATCAGCCCCAGCATTTT
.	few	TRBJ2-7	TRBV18	CASSPGVPYEQYF	TGTGCCAGCTCACCCGGGGTCCCCTACGAGCAGTACTTC
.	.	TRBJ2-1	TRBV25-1	CASRALDEYNEQFF	TGTGCCAGCAGGGCCCTCGACGAGTACAATGAGCAGTTCTTC
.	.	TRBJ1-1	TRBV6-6	CASSYQGMGTEAFF	TGTGCCAGCAGTTACCAGGGAATGGGTACTGAAGCTTTCTTT
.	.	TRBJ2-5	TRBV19	CAIPLGPNNRETQYF	TGTGCCATTCCGCTCGGACCTAACAACCGAGAGACCCAGTACTTC